These T cell receptor beta chains were read from a single sample in a study of blood T cell repertoires in COVID-19. Repertoires were generated with immunoSEQ multiplex PCR, while TCRdb's copy carries only in-frame clones and drops some. The data hold 55,000 to 80,000 clones, with roughly 80% observed a single time. The sample comprised peripheral blood. These receptors originate from a woman of 80 years or more with active or convalescent COVID-19. The conserved cysteine and the conserved F or W are not part of the CDR3 here. Each record gives: clone size, V gene, J gene, CDR3 protein. Expanded clones are given a class, and other clones once, few, many or no size at all.

clone_size: NA
v_call: TRBV9
j_call: TRBJ1-3
cdr3_aa: ASSVTVNSGNTIY

clone_size: NA
v_call: TRBV9
j_call: TRBJ1-4
cdr3_aa: ASSPTGVPANEKLF

clone_size: NA
v_call: TRBV28
j_call: TRBJ1-2
cdr3_aa: ASSLGQVYGYT

clone_size: NA
v_call: TRBV27
j_call: TRBJ1-2
cdr3_aa: ASSLSGGSNGYT

clone_size: NA
v_call: TRBV5-1
j_call: TRBJ2-5
cdr3_aa: ASSLTQETQY

clone_size: NA
v_call: TRBV5-1
j_call: TRBJ2-3
cdr3_aa: ASSRWTSGNTDTQY

clone_size: NA
v_call: TRBV20-1
j_call: TRBJ1-2
cdr3_aa: SASRKQGAGYGYT

clone_size: NA
v_call: TRBV10-1
j_call: TRBJ2-7
cdr3_aa: ASSEGGQGYEQY

clone_size: NA
v_call: TRBV30
j_call: TRBJ2-5
cdr3_aa: AWSVTGGETQY

clone_size: NA
v_call: TRBV27
j_call: TRBJ2-7
cdr3_aa: ASRDWDRSNEQY

clone_size: NA
v_call: TRBV15
j_call: TRBJ2-3
cdr3_aa: ATSRTDSGADTQY

clone_size: NA
v_call: TRBV27
j_call: TRBJ1-5
cdr3_aa: ASSPGTGSPSEPQH

clone_size: once
v_call: TRBV9
j_call: TRBJ1-5
cdr3_aa: ASSVGDNQPQH

clone_size: NA
v_call: TRBV5-6
j_call: TRBJ2-1
cdr3_aa: ASSFGVGMGNEQF

clone_size: NA
v_call: TRBV19
j_call: TRBJ1-1
cdr3_aa: ASSPTGQGSNTEAF

clone_size: NA
v_call: TRBV27
j_call: TRBJ2-7
cdr3_aa: ASSFGGQGAYEQY

clone_size: few
v_call: TRBV7-8
j_call: TRBJ1-4
cdr3_aa: ASSLVPTRGNEKLF

clone_size: NA
v_call: TRBV2
j_call: TRBJ1-4
cdr3_aa: ASSVSPRGEKLF

clone_size: NA
v_call: TRBV12-5
j_call: TRBJ1-5
cdr3_aa: ASGLVLSRHNQPQH

clone_size: NA
v_call: TRBV18
j_call: TRBJ2-5
cdr3_aa: ASSPASGSGTQY

clone_size: NA
v_call: TRBV6-5
j_call: TRBJ2-7
cdr3_aa: ASMPGTTSSYEQY

clone_size: NA
v_call: TRBV29-1
j_call: TRBJ1-1
cdr3_aa: SVGDRRVYTEAF

clone_size: NA
v_call: TRBV3-1/TRBV3-2
j_call: TRBJ2-4
cdr3_aa: ASSQDGEGTIQY

clone_size: once
v_call: TRBV19
j_call: TRBJ2-7
cdr3_aa: ASSKVATSSEQY

clone_size: NA
v_call: TRBV5-1
j_call: TRBJ2-1
cdr3_aa: ASSKTSGGADEQF

clone_size: NA
v_call: TRBV19
j_call: TRBJ1-2
cdr3_aa: ASSPPWGTVNYGYT

clone_size: NA
v_call: TRBV5-5
j_call: TRBJ2-6
cdr3_aa: ASSLSRAGANVLT

clone_size: NA
v_call: TRBV4-2
j_call: TRBJ1-3
cdr3_aa: ASSQATGLGNTIY

clone_size: NA
v_call: TRBV3-1/TRBV3-2
j_call: TRBJ1-2
cdr3_aa: ASSQEAGEGYGYT

clone_size: NA
v_call: TRBV5-1
j_call: TRBJ1-6
cdr3_aa: ASSGTGQSPLH

clone_size: NA
v_call: TRBV25-1
j_call: TRBJ2-5
cdr3_aa: ASSDDHGTGLGETQY

clone_size: NA
v_call: TRBV2
j_call: TRBJ1-2
cdr3_aa: ASSGQAYGYT

clone_size: NA
v_call: TRBV15
j_call: TRBJ1-1
cdr3_aa: ATSRDPQGAFVTEAF

clone_size: NA
v_call: TRBV7-3
j_call: TRBJ2-1
cdr3_aa: ASSGLAGGYNEQF

clone_size: NA
v_call: TRBV24-1
j_call: TRBJ2-1
cdr3_aa: ATSDLGGLEYNEQF

clone_size: NA
v_call: TRBV7-9
j_call: TRBJ1-4
cdr3_aa: ASSLTGGNEKLF

clone_size: few
v_call: TRBV2
j_call: TRBJ2-3
cdr3_aa: ASGRGTGGVDTQY

clone_size: NA
v_call: TRBV9
j_call: TRBJ2-5
cdr3_aa: ASSVGLEETQY

clone_size: NA
v_call: TRBV7-9
j_call: TRBJ2-3
cdr3_aa: ASSLWGASGATDTQY

clone_size: NA
v_call: TRBV6-5
j_call: TRBJ2-7
cdr3_aa: ASSSRDRSYEQY

clone_size: NA
v_call: TRBV20-1
j_call: TRBJ1-2
cdr3_aa: SAGDRDGYT

clone_size: NA
v_call: TRBV6-4
j_call: TRBJ2-2
cdr3_aa: ASSREGLTGELF

clone_size: NA
v_call: TRBV5-1
j_call: TRBJ2-7
cdr3_aa: ASSLVGQGVSEQY

clone_size: NA
v_call: TRBV6-5
j_call: TRBJ2-1
cdr3_aa: AARGVIDEQF

clone_size: few
v_call: TRBV27
j_call: TRBJ1-1
cdr3_aa: ASSLSGLWGDTEAF

clone_size: NA
v_call: TRBV6-5
j_call: TRBJ1-2
cdr3_aa: ASTRTPNYGYT